This section outlines one T cell receptor beta chain sequence together with its context. This record belongs to a study of blood T cell repertoires in COVID-19. Produced via immunoSEQ multiplex PCR; TCRdb's table is partial and in-frame only. The sample records fewer than 350,000 clones, approximately 89% being singletons. V lost 6 bases to trimming and J lost 2 bases, with 14 bases between them. The CDR3 sequence is 14 residues long. The germline CDR1 and CDR2 sequences are LGHDT and YNNKEL (reference sequence). This chain uses TRBV3-1 (or the pseudogene TRBV3-2) with TRBJ2-7, with D maybe TRBD2 (5 bases). This TCR came from a man in his forties with active or convalescent COVID-19. The sequenced sample was peripheral blood. CDR3 bases: TGTGCCAGCAGTCACAACCGGGATACCTACGAGCAGTACTTC. Encoded protein: CASSHNRDTYEQYF.